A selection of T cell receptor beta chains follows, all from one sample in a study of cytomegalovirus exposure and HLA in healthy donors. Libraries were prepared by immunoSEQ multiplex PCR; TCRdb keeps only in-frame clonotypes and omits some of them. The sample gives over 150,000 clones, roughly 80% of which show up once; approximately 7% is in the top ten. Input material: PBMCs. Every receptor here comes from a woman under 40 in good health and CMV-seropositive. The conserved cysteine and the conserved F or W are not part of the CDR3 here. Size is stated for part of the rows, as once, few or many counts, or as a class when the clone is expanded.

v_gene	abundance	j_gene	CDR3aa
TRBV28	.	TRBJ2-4	ASRPKSIRGIQY
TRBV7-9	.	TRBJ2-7	ASSPPWAGGIGEQY
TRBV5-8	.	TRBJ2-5	ASSPGTSGGREETQY
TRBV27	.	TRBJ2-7	ASSPLPRDRGYEQY
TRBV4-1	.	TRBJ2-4	ASRLRWEGAKNIQY
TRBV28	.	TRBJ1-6	ASRRTVNSPLH
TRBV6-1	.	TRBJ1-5	ASSEATTGGQPQH
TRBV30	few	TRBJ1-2	AWSPTGAGYGYT
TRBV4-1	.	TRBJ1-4	ASSVGSRDNEKLF
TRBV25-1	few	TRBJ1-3	ASSETDSSGNTIY
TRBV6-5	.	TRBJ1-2	ASTLNEGYYGYT
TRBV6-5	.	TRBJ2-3	ASSYSSGGNTDTQY
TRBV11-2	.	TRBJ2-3	ASSLLLAVTDTQY
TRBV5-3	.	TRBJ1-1	ARSTKRTATFWAF
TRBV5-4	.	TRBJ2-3	ASSSPGTDTQY
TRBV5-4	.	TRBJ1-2	ASSLDTNYGYT
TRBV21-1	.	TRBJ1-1	ASRNVGGHINTEAF
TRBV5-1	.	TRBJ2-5	ASSPGRTRGETQY
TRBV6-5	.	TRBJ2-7	ASSLHLGSSYEQY
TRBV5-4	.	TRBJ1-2	ASSFAGGPTAYGYT
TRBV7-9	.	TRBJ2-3	ASSRLGLAGGLTPDTQY
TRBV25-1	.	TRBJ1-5	ASSDVGSNQPQH
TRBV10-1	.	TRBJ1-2	ASRTGEDGYT
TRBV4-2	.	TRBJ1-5	ASSQAFRPGSNQPQH
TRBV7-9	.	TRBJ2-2	ASSSTGTPNTGELF
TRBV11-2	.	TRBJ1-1	ASSLGPRSMVAF
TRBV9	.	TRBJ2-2	ASMAGANTGELF
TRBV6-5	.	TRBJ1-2	ASSYTGTWGGYT
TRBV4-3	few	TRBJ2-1	ASSPVVGKAGGDEQF
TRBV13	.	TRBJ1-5	ASSLSGGGNQPQH
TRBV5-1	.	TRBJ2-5	ASSLAGHLGETQY